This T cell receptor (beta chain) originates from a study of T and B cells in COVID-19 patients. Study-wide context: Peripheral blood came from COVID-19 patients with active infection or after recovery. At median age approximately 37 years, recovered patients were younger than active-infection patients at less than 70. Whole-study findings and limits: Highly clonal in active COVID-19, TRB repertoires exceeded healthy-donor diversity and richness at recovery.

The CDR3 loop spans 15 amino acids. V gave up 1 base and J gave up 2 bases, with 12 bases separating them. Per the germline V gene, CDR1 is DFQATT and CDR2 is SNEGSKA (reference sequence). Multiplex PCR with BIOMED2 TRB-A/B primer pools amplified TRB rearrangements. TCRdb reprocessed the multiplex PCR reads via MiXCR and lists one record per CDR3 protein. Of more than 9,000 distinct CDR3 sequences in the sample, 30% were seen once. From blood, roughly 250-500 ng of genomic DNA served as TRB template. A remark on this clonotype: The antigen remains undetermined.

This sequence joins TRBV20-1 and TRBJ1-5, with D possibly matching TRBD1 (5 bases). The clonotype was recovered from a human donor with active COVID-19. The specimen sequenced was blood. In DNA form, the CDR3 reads TGCAGTGCTAGAGCCTATGAGACAGGCAATCAGCCCCAGCATTTT. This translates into CSARAYETGNQPQHF.